These 25 T cell receptor beta chains came from one sample sequenced in a study of T cell responses to AZD1222 COVID-19 vaccine. Sequencing was performed with immunoSEQ multiplex PCR; in TCRdb, only in-frame clones are kept and a portion is missing. There are roughly 30,000 clones in the sample; around 80% occur only once, and approximately 5% lies in the top ten. This specimen was peripheral blood, taken on day 0 of AZD1222 vaccination. The receptors were sampled from an adult in good health.

This clone turned up a few times. The chain combines TRBV7-2 with TRBJ2-3; TRBD2 agrees at 10 bases. The CDR3 is made up of 16 amino acids. The germline V gene encodes CDR1 SGHTA and CDR2 FQGNSA. V shed 5 bases, J shed 5 bases, and the junction held 10 bases outside the gene matches. CDR3 protein: CASSPLLAGRGDTQYF. The CDR3 DNA reads TGTGCCAGCAGCCCCCTACTAGCGGGAAGAGGAGATACGCAGTATTTT.

The J gene is TRBJ1-1, the V gene TRBV6-5, with D perhaps TRBD1 (6 bases). The germline V and J ends were trimmed by 6 bases and 3 bases, with 8 bases remaining between them. Germline V gene sequence: CDR1 MNHEY, CDR2 SVGAGI. CDR3 length: 12 amino acids. In DNA, the CDR3 is TGTGCCAGCAGACAGGGCTACACTGAAGCTTTCTTT. Translated: CASRQGYTEAFF.

J is TRBJ1-1 and V is TRBV18; tentatively, D is TRBD1 (6 bases). Deletions cut 5 bases from V and 1 base from J, with 8 bases between. There are 13 residues in the CDR3. Germline CDR1 is KGHSH and CDR2 is LQKENI. The CDR3 sequence is CASSMTGNTEAFF. The CDR3 coding sequence is TGTGCCAGCTCAATGACAGGGAACACTGAAGCTTTCTTT.

The chain employs TRBV4-2 and TRBJ2-1; perhaps TRBD2 as D (6 bases). CDR3 length: 15 amino acids. CDR1 LGHNA and CDR2 YNFKEQ come from the germline V gene. The germline V and J ends were trimmed by 2 bases and 9 bases, with 17 bases remaining between them. In DNA, the CDR3 is TGTGCCAGCAGCCAACGAGGAGGGACCCGCGGTGAGCAGTTCTTC. Its translation is CASSQRGGTRGEQFF.

The chain combines TRBV27 with TRBJ2-7; D may correspond to TRBD1 or TRBD2 (5 bases each). The length of the CDR3 is 13 residues. Trimming took 6 bases from V and 0 from J, leaving 9 bases between them. Germline CDR1 and CDR2: MNHEY and SMNVEV (reference sequence). The CDR3 reads CASRRDGSYEQYV. Written as DNA, the CDR3 is TGTGCCAGCAGACGGGACGGCTCCTACGAGCAGTACGTC.

Only one count was recorded for this clone. The chain links TRBV27 to TRBJ2-5; TRBD2 aligns across 10 bases. The CDR3 consists of 16 residues. Losses at the gene ends were 5 bases for V and 2 bases for J; bases not matched to a gene: 8. Germline V gene sequence: CDR1 MNHEY, CDR2 SMNVEV (reference sequence). The CDR3 sequence: CASSPRLAGVQETQYF. The CDR3 DNA sequence: TGTGCCAGCAGTCCCCGACTAGCGGGTGTACAAGAGACCCAGTACTTC.

The rearrangement links TRBV5-8 to TRBJ2-2; TRBD2 matches 14 bases. CDR1 and CDR2 from the germline V gene are SGHTS and YDEGEE. J gave up 5 bases and V 4 bases, and 4 bases lay outside the gene matches. This CDR3 comprises 16 residues. CDR3 DNA sequence: TGTGCCAGCAGCGCAGGGACTAGCGGGGGAACCGGGGAGCTGTTTTTT. This codes for CASSAGTSGGTGELFF.

The V and J genes are TRBV11-2 and TRBJ2-7; the match to TRBD2 covers 8 bases. J lost 1 base, V lost 5 bases, and 7 bases had no gene match. This CDR3 comprises 15 residues. Germline CDR1 reads SGHAT; CDR2 reads FQNNGV. Here the CDR3 DNA reads TGTGCCAGCAGCCCAACAGCGGGGGTATCCTACGAGCAGTACTTC. Its translation: CASSPTAGVSYEQYF.

CDR3 sequence: CASSPLAGGYNEQFF. The CDR3 DNA reads TGTGCCAGCTCACCTCTAGCGGGGGGCTACAATGAGCAGTTCTTC. V gene TRBV18 combines with J gene TRBJ2-1; 11 bases map to TRBD2. The CDR3 consists of 15 residues. V lost 3 bases, J lost 3 bases, and 1 base stayed unmatched. Germline lookup yields CDR1 KGHSH and CDR2 LQKENI.

The chain is built from TRBV18 and TRBJ1-4; D is unresolved. V was shortened by 2 bases and J by 8 bases, with 12 bases between the two germline ends. Germline CDR1 KGHSH, CDR2 LQKENI. The CDR3 covers 14 residues. The CDR3 sequence: CASSPLGSVEKLFF. CDR3 nucleotides: TGTGCCAGCTCACCATTGGGGAGCGTGGAAAAACTGTTTTTT.

As DNA, the CDR3 is TGTGCCACTCGACACTTCCCCTACGAGCAGTACGTC. Protein sequence: CATRHFPYEQYV. The chain couples TRBV6-5 to TRBJ2-7; D uncertain. V was pared by 10 bases and J by 2 bases, with 12 bases between. The CDR3 has 12 amino acids. Per the germline V gene, CDR1 is MNHEY and CDR2 is SVGAGI.

V usage is TRBV6-5 and J usage is TRBJ1-3; D is ambiguous. The germline V gene encodes CDR1 MNHEY and CDR2 SVGAGI. The CDR3 spans 14 residues. The ends were cut back, 5 bases at V and 1 base at J, with 9 bases in the middle. The CDR3 DNA is TGTGCCAGCAGTCTGTATCGTTCTGGAAACACCATATATTTT. This codes for CASSLYRSGNTIYF.

The chain links TRBV7-9 to TRBJ2-5; TRBD2 aligns across 14 bases. Germline V gives CDR1 SEHNR, CDR2 FQNEAQ (reference sequence). J lost 13 bases, V lost 5 bases, and 9 bases had no gene match. The CDR3 totals 14 residues. In DNA, the CDR3 is TGTGCCAGCAGCGTGGGACTAGCGGGGGCCCCACTGTACTTC. It codes for CASSVGLAGAPLYF.

This chain joins TRBV5-1 and TRBJ2-7; TRBD2 agrees at 11 bases. In germline, CDR1 is SGHRS, CDR2 YFSETQ. Trimming at V came to 1 base and at J to 1 base, leaving 4 bases not matched to a gene. This CDR3 contains 16 residues. CDR3 protein: CASSLTSGGSSYEQYF. CDR3 DNA: TGCGCCAGCAGCTTGACTAGCGGGGGCTCTTCCTACGAGCAGTACTTC.

In this sample, this clone turned up once. The J gene is TRBJ1-5, the V gene TRBV30; 8 bases agree with TRBD1. This CDR3 region has 15 residues. The germline CDR1 and CDR2 sequences are GTSNPN and SVGIG (reference sequence). The V segment lost 3 bases and the J segment 5 bases; nucleotides outside the gene matches: 9. CDR3: CAWSPMQGAHQPQHF. CDR3 coding DNA: TGTGCCTGGAGCCCTATGCAGGGGGCCCATCAGCCCCAGCATTTT. The full variable domain, its missing parts supplied by reference TRBV30 and TRBJ1-5, is SQTIHQWPATLVQPVGSPLSLECTVEGTSNPNLYWYRQAAGRGLQLLFYSVGIGQISSEVPQNLSASRPQDRQFILSSKKLLLSDSGFYLCAWSPMQGAHQPQHFGDGTRLSIL.

The chain links TRBV4-3 to TRBJ2-3; a possible D gene is TRBD2 (7 bases). The germline V gene has CDR1 LGHNA and CDR2 YSLEER. The ends were cut back, 5 bases at V and 5 bases at J, with 23 bases in the middle. The CDR3 contains 17 residues. The CDR3 sequence is CASSERGPRGRGDTQYF. The CDR3 DNA sequence: TGCGCCAGCAGCGAACGGGGGCCTCGCGGGAGAGGAGATACGCAGTATTTT.

V and J are TRBV5-1 and TRBJ2-1, with TRBD2 matching 11 bases. The CDR3 is 15 residues long. CDR1 SGHRS and CDR2 YFSETQ come from the germline V gene. V was clipped by 1 base and J by 9 bases; unmatched bases: 6. CDR3 sequence (DNA): TGCGCCAGCAGCTTGATTAGCGGGGGGGCCGCTGAGCAGTTCTTC. Its translation is CASSLISGGAAEQFF.

The chain joins TRBV7-2 to TRBJ2-3; 8 bases map to TRBD2. J lost 4 bases, V lost 6 bases, and 3 bases had no gene match. In germline, CDR1 is SGHTA, CDR2 FQGNSA. This CDR3 has 13 amino acids. Here the CDR3 DNA reads TGTGCCAGCAGACGGGGGGGGCCAGATACGCAGTATTTT. Translating gives CASRRGGPDTQYF.

This chain links TRBV18 with TRBJ2-6; possibly TRBD2 for D (6 bases). V lost 0 bases and J 0 bases, leaving 9 bases between the germline ends. This CDR3 has 17 amino acids. Germline lookup yields CDR1 KGHSH and CDR2 LQKENI. The CDR3 loop reads CASSPPWGDSGANVLTF. CDR3 nucleotides: TGTGCCAGCTCACCACCCTGGGGGGACTCTGGGGCCAACGTCCTGACTTTC.

J is TRBJ2-7 and V is TRBV27, with D perhaps matching TRBD1 (6 bases). The CDR3 loop spans 11 amino acids. The V end was cut by 9 bases, the J end by 4 bases, with 10 bases between. Germline V gene data show CDR1 as MNHEY and CDR2 as SMNVEV (reference sequence). This chain's CDR3 is CASQGLYEQYV. Written as DNA, the CDR3 is TGTGCCAGTCAGGGGCTTTACGAGCAGTACGTC.

On this clone itself: The sample contains more than one DNA sequence encoding this CDR3. V usage is TRBV19 and J usage is TRBJ2-1, with D unclear. This CDR3 region has 13 residues. The V end lost 2 bases, the J end lost 5 bases, and 7 bases lay between the germline ends. Germline loops: CDR1 LNHDA, CDR2 SQIVND (reference sequence). The CDR3 nucleotides are TGTGCCAGTAGTATAAATAAGGACAATGAGCAGTTCTTC. This sequence encodes CASSINKDNEQFF.

Turning to this clone: A junction end diverges from the germline sequence, so it may reflect a read error. V gene TRBV7-7 combines with J gene TRBJ2-5; 8 bases are shared with TRBD1. This CDR3 has 15 amino acids. Germline lookup yields CDR1 SSHAT and CDR2 FNYEAQ (reference sequence). CDR3 region: CASSKTGTGRETQYF. CDR3 bases: TGTGCTAGCAGCAAGACCGGGACAGGACGAGAGACCCAGTACTTC.

V gene TRBV9 combines with J gene TRBJ2-5; D is unclear. Germline V lookup: CDR1 SGDLS, CDR2 YYNGEE. This CDR3 spans 15 amino acids. The V end lost 0 bases, the J end lost 4 bases, and 13 bases lay between the germline ends. The CDR3, as DNA: TGTGCCAGCAGCGTAGATGTGGGTTCGGGAGAGACCCAGTACTTC. Translated: CASSVDVGSGETQYF. The variable domain in full, completed from reference TRBV9 and TRBJ2-5, reads DSGVTQTPKHLITATGQRVTLRCSPRSGDLSVYWYQQSLDQGLQFLIQYYNGEERAKGNILERFSAQQFPDLHSELNLSSLELGDSALYFCASSVDVGSGETQYFGPGTRLLVL.

V and J are TRBV2 and TRBJ2-1, with unresolved D. Germline lookup yields CDR1 SNHLY and CDR2 FYNNEI. V lost 6 bases and J lost 2, with 20 bases in between. CDR3 length: 17 amino acids. The CDR3 sequence is CASSRSLRRTTYNEQFF. The CDR3 DNA is TGTGCCAGCAGCCGAAGCCTCAGACGGACGACCTACAATGAGCAGTTCTTC.

This chain joins TRBV28 and TRBJ2-7, with a weak D call TRBD1 (5 bases). The CDR3 contains 12 residues. The germline CDR1 and CDR2 sequences are MDHEN and SYDVKM. CDR3 DNA sequence: TGTGCCAGCAACAGTAAAGGGGTGTCCCTAAACGTC. Protein product: CASNSKGVSLNV.